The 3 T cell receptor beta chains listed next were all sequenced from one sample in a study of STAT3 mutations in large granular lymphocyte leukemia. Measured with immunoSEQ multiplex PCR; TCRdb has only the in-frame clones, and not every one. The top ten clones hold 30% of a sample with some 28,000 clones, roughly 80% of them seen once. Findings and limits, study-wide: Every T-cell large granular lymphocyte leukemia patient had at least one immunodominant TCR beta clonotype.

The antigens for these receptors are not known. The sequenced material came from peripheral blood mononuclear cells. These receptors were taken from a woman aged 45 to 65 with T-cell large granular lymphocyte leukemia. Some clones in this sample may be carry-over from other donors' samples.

The CDR3 protein is CASSIGGGRTEAFF. CDR3 DNA sequence: TGTGCCAGTAGTATAGGAGGGGGCCGGACTGAAGCTTTCTTT. The rearrangement links TRBV19 to TRBJ1-1; TRBD1 aligns across 7 bases. After removal of 1 base from V and 5 bases from J, the junction contained 4 bases not matched to a gene. Germline V lookup: CDR1 LNHDA, CDR2 SQIVND (reference sequence). CDR3 length: 14 amino acids.

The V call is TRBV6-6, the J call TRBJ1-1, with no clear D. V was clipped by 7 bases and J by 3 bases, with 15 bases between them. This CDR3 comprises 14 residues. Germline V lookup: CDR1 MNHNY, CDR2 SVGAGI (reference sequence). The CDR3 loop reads CASIRTGQDTEAFF. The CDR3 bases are TGTGCCAGCATCCGGACCGGGCAGGACACTGAAGCTTTCTTT.

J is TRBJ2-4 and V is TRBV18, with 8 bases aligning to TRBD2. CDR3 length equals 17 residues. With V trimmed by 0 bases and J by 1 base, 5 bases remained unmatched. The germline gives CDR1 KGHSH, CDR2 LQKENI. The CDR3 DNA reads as TGTGCCAGCTCACCACCGGGACTAGGAACGGCCAAAAACATTCAGTACTTC. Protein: CASSPPGLGTAKNIQYF.